This is a list of T cell receptor beta chains from one sample in a study. Each CDR3 protein gets one entry after TCRdb re-called the RT-PCR reads with MiXCR. The table shows hundreds of thousands of distinct CDR3 sequences, with approximately 15% occurring only once. The specimen sequenced was memory CD4+ T cells from blood. These receptor sequences come from a female donor in good health, serving as a healthy control. Both conserved end residues are part of each CDR3. The order of the fields is clone size, D gene, J gene, V gene, CDR3 protein, CDR3 DNA. The D gene is left open where the match is weak. Clone size, where shown, is once, few, many, or a class for clones that have expanded.

>many|TRBD2|TRBJ2-1|TRBV10-1
CASSGGLAAQQFF
TGCGCCAGCAGCGGGGGACTAGCGGCCCAGCAGTTCTTC
>NA|TRBD2|TRBJ2-7|TRBV12-3/TRBV12-4
CASNPGGSGYEQYF
TGTGCCAGCAACCCCGGGGGGTCGGGCTACGAGCAGTACTTC
>NA|NA|TRBJ1-5|TRBV12-3/TRBV12-4
CASRISAGGSNQPQHF
TGTGCCAGCAGGATCTCAGCGGGGGGGAGTAATCAGCCCCAGCATTTT
>many|NA|TRBJ2-2|TRBV5-1
CASSLAGNTGELFF
TGTGCCAGCAGCTTGGCCGGGAACACCGGGGAGCTGTTTTTT
>NA|NA|TRBJ2-7|TRBV7-2
CASSKNHRDEQYF
TGTGCCAGCAGCAAGAATCACAGGGACGAGCAGTACTTC
>NA|NA|TRBJ1-4|TRBV7-7
CASSFGGTYNEKLFF
TGTGCCAGCAGCTTCGGGGGTACCTACAATGAAAAACTGTTTTTT
>few|NA|TRBJ1-1|TRBV12-3/TRBV12-4
CASSWSWKRNTEAFF
TGTGCCAGCAGTTGGAGCTGGAAACGTAACACTGAAGCTTTCTTT
>few|TRBD1|TRBJ1-4|TRBV7-2
CASSPLGTGGEKLFF
TGTGCCAGCAGCCCCCTGGGGACAGGGGGAGAAAAACTGTTTTTT
>few|NA|TRBJ2-7|TRBV9
CASSVETGRVYEQYF
TGTGCCAGCAGCGTAGAGACCGGAAGAGTCTACGAGCAGTACTTC
>few|NA|TRBJ2-5|TRBV9
CASSSSGGQVGETQYF
TGTGCCAGCAGCTCCTCCGGCGGCCAAGTCGGAGAGACCCAGTACTTC
>NA|NA|TRBJ1-1|TRBV7-9
CASSLGYFKTEAFF
TGTGCCAGCAGCTTAGGGTACTTTAAGACTGAAGCTTTCTTT
>many|NA|TRBJ2-5|TRBV6-5
CASAPGRVETQYF
TGTGCCAGCGCCCCGGGGCGTGTTGAGACCCAGTACTTC
>few|TRBD2|TRBJ2-2|TRBV20-1
CSARPTGLAHTGELFF
TGCAGTGCTAGACCTACGGGACTAGCGCACACCGGGGAGCTGTTTTTT
>many|NA|TRBJ2-1|TRBV29-1
CSVEDRRQNEQFF
TGCAGCGTTGAAGATCGTCGCCAGAATGAGCAGTTCTTC
>many|TRBD1|TRBJ1-5|TRBV6-2/TRBV6-3
CASSRPGQPNQPQHF
TGTGCCAGCAGTCGTCCGGGACAGCCCAATCAGCCCCAGCATTTT
>few|TRBD2|TRBJ2-1|TRBV12-3/TRBV12-4
CASSLSRGEYNEQFF
TGTGCCAGCAGTTTATCGCGGGGGGAATACAATGAGCAGTTCTTC
>NA|NA|TRBJ1-5|TRBV6-2/TRBV6-3
CASSISTGGIQPQHF
TGTGCCAGCAGCATCTCTACGGGGGGCATTCAGCCCCAGCATTTT
>NA|NA|TRBJ1-1|TRBV12-3/TRBV12-4
CASSFLWAAAFF
TGTGCCAGCAGTTTTCTGTGGGCAGCCGCTTTCTTT
>NA|NA|TRBJ2-5|TRBV7-2
CASSPAVGGSYF
TGTGCCAGCAGCCCAGCGGTTGGCGGCTCGTACTTC
>NA|NA|TRBJ2-3|TRBV7-2
CASKVGFGTDTQYF
TGTGCCAGCAAAGTCGGGTTCGGCACAGATACGCAGTATTTT
>few|NA|TRBJ2-2|TRBV15
CATSRRIGGGSTTGELFF
TGTGCCACCAGCAGGAGAATCGGGGGCGGGAGTACCACCGGGGAGCTGTTTTTT
>few|TRBD2|TRBJ2-3|TRBV7-2
CASSLARSSGRADTQYF
TGTGCCAGCAGCTTAGCCAGGTCTAGCGGGAGAGCAGATACGCAGTATTTT
>NA|NA|TRBJ2-5|TRBV9
CASSVFGAVQETQYF
TGTGCCAGCAGCGTCTTCGGGGCGGTACAAGAGACCCAGTACTTC
>many|NA|TRBJ2-7|TRBV20-1
CSATSGITYEQYF
TGCAGTGCTACCTCGGGGATCACCTACGAGCAGTACTTC
>few|NA|TRBJ1-6|TRBV20-1
CSARIGASNNSPLHF
TGCAGTGCTCGTATAGGGGCCAGTAATAATTCACCCCTCCACTTT
>NA|TRBD1|TRBJ2-5|TRBV5-4
CASSAGTGGDETQYF
TGTGCCAGCAGCGCCGGGACAGGGGGCGATGAGACCCAGTACTTC
>few|NA|TRBJ1-3|TRBV5-1
CASSLDTGTFSGNTIYF
TGCGCCAGCAGCTTGGATACAGGGACTTTCTCTGGAAACACCATATATTTT
>NA|NA|TRBJ2-7|TRBV20-1
CSAVGRGPYEQYF
TGCAGTGCCGTAGGCAGGGGACCCTACGAGCAGTACTTC
>NA|NA|TRBJ1-4|TRBV28
CASSLAGSGNEKLFF
TGTGCCAGCAGTTTAGCAGGGTCGGGTAATGAAAAACTGTTTTTT
>few|TRBD2|TRBJ2-1|TRBV11-2
CASSFTSGGNEQFF
TGTGCCAGCAGCTTTACTAGCGGGGGCAATGAGCAGTTCTTC
>few|NA|TRBJ2-1|TRBV7-2
CASSLLDGTNEQFF
TGTGCCAGCAGCTTACTGGACGGAACCAATGAGCAGTTCTTC
>NA|NA|TRBJ1-1|TRBV4-3
CASSQSRGTEAFF
TGCGCCAGCAGCCAATCCCGGGGGACTGAAGCTTTCTTT
>NA|TRBD2|TRBJ2-3|TRBV12-3/TRBV12-4
CASSFGLAMRYF
TGTGCCAGCAGTTTCGGACTAGCAATGCGGTATTTT
>few|NA|TRBJ2-7|TRBV12-3/TRBV12-4
CASSLKGAAYEQYF
TGTGCCAGCAGTTTAAAGGGAGCGGCATACGAGCAGTACTTC
>NA|NA|TRBJ2-1|TRBV7-9
CASSLGTQNNEQFF
TGTGCCAGCAGCTTAGGGACGCAGAACAATGAGCAGTTCTTC
>many|NA|TRBJ1-5|TRBV20-1
CSASEDRYSNQPQHF
TGCAGTGCTAGTGAGGACCGGTATAGCAATCAGCCCCAGCATTTT
>many|NA|TRBJ2-5|TRBV6-5
CASSNPGLEETQYF
TGTGCCAGCAGTAACCCGGGATTAGAAGAGACCCAGTACTTC
>NA|NA|TRBJ1-2|TRBV20-1
CSASTGPSEGGYTF
TGCAGTGCTAGTACTGGGCCATCAGAGGGGGGCTACACCTTC
>few|NA|TRBJ2-3|TRBV4-3
CASSQDSWADTQYF
TGCGCCAGCAGCCAAGACTCCTGGGCAGATACGCAGTATTTT